This T cell receptor (beta chain) was captured in a study of CD8 T cells in Susac syndrome. Sequencing of TCR beta covered CD8+ and CD4+ T cells obtained from blood. Both CD4+ and CD8+ T cells were negatively isolated, and TEMRA cells underwent FACS enrichment. Trimming cost V 6 bases and J 4 bases, with 19 bases left between them. From germline, CDR1 is MNHEY and CDR2 SVGEGT. The CDR3 loop spans 15 amino acids. Random hexamers were used to reverse transcribe the RNA input (about 0.5 to 1 ug). Amplification of TCR beta CDR3 was carried out by immunoSEQ multiplex PCR, which covered 54 Vbeta and 13 Jbeta segments. TCRdb reprocessed the immunoSEQ multiplex PCR reads via MiXCR and lists one record per CDR3 protein. The table has some 190,000 distinct CDR3 sequences, 90% to 96% seen once; the top ten hold under 0.095%.

Sequenced: CD4+ T cells from PBMCs. This clonotype was obtained from a human donor with multiple sclerosis. The chain recombines TRBV6-2 or TRBV6-3 with TRBJ2-7; perhaps TRBD1 as D (6 bases). CDR3 sequence: CASSPGHPFKYEQYF. CDR3 DNA sequence: TGTGCCAGCAGCCCGGGACACCCATTCAAATACGAGCAGTACTTC.